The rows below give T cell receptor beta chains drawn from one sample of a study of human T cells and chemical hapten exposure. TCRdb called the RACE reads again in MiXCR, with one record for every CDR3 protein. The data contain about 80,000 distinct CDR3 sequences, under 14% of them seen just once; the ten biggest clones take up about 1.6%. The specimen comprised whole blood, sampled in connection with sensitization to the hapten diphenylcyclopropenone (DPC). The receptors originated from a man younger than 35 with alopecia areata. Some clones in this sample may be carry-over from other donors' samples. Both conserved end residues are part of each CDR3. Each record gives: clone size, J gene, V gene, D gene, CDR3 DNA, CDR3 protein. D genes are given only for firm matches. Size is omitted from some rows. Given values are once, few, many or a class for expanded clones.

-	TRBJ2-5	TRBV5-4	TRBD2	TGTGCCAGCAGCACCATTAGCGGGGGGGCTAAGGAGACCCAGTACTTC	CASSTISGGAKETQYF
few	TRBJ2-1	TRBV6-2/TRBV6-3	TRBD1	TGTGCCAGCAGTTCCTGGATTAGGGGGCCTCGGTTCGATGAGCAGTTCTTC	CASSSWIRGPRFDEQFF
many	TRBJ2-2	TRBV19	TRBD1	TGTGCCAGTAGCTTGGGACAGCGGACCGGGGAGCTGTTTTTT	CASSLGQRTGELFF
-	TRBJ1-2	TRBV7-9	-	TGTGCCAGCAGCGTTGCGTGGGGCTACACCTTC	CASSVAWGYTF
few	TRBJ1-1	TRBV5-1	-	TGCGCCAGCAGCTTCCGGGACACCGACACTGAAGCTTTCTTT	CASSFRDTDTEAFF
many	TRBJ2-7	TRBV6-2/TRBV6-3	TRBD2	TGTGCCAGCAGTTACTCGTCCTTCGCGGGGGTTGGCGAGCAGTACTTC	CASSYSSFAGVGEQYF
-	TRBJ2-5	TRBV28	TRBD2	TGTGCCAGCGCGATTGTAGGACTAGCATCCGAGACCCAGTACTTC	CASAIVGLASETQYF
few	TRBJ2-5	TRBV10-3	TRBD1	TGTGCCATCAGCGGACAGGGAAGTATGGAGACCCAGTACTTC	CAISGQGSMETQYF
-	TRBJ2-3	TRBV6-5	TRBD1	TGTGCCAGCAGGAAGACCGGGACAGGGGGCGTAGATACGCAGTATTTT	CASRKTGTGGVDTQYF
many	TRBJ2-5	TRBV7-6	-	TGTGCCAGCAGCTTCGGGGCCCAAGAGACCCAGTACTTC	CASSFGAQETQYF
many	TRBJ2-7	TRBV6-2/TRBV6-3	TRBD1	TGTGCCAGCAGTTACCCACTTAGGGACAGGGACTACGAGCAGTACTTC	CASSYPLRDRDYEQYF
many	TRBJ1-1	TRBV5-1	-	TGCGCCAGCGGGTGGAGGAATCCGAACACTGAAGCTTTCTTT	CASGWRNPNTEAFF
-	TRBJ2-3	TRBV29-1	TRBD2	TGCAGCGTTGAGCGGGAGTTTAGCACAGATACGCAGTATTTT	CSVEREFSTDTQYF
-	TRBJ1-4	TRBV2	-	TGTGCCAGCAGTGCACAGGGAAATGAAAAACTGTTTTTT	CASSAQGNEKLFF
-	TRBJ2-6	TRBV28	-	TGTGCCAGCAGGAGGGGATCCTCTGGGGCCAACGTCCTGACTTTC	CASRRGSSGANVLTF
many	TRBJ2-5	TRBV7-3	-	TGTGCCAGCAGCGTTCAGGGGCAAGAGACCCAGTACTTC	CASSVQGQETQYF
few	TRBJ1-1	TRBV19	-	TGTGCCAGTAGTATCCGGACAGCAGAAGAAGCTTTCTTT	CASSIRTAEEAFF
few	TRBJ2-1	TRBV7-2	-	TGTGCCAGCAGCTTAGCCCCTGACTCGCCGGACTACAATGAGCAGTTCTTC	CASSLAPDSPDYNEQFF
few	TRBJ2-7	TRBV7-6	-	TGTGCCAGCAGCTTAGGGGCAGGGATGAGCTCCTACGAGCAGTACTTC	CASSLGAGMSSYEQYF
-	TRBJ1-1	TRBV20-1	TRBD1	TGCAGTGCTAGCGACGGACAGGAGGGAACTGAAGCTTTCTTT	CSASDGQEGTEAFF
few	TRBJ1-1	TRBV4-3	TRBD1	TGCGCCAGCAGCCAAGTAGGGACAGGGGTCACTGAAGCTTTCTTT	CASSQVGTGVTEAFF
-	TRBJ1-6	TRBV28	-	TGTGCCAGCAGTTTAGGGGGGCTAGGGTCCTATAATTCACCCCTCCACTTT	CASSLGGLGSYNSPLHF
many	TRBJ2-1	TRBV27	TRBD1	TGTGCCAGCAGTTTTGGGCAGGGGGCGGGTGAGCAGTTCTTC	CASSFGQGAGEQFF
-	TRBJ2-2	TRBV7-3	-	TGTGCCAGCAGCCTGAGTAGGGGTAGAAAGGCCGGGGAGCTGTTTTTT	CASSLSRGRKAGELFF
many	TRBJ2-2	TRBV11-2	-	TGTGCCAGCAGCTTAACAGGGGAGGTGGACACCGGGGAGCTGTTTTTT	CASSLTGEVDTGELFF
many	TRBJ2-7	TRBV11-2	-	TGTGCCAGCAGCATTTGGACAGACTACGAGCAGTACTTC	CASSIWTDYEQYF
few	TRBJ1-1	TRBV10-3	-	TGTGCCATCAGTAGCCTTTTACAGGGTTTAATGAACACTGAAGCTTTCTTT	CAISSLLQGLMNTEAFF
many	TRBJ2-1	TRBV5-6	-	TGTGCCAGCAGGCGGGTGGCCAATGAGCAGTTCTTC	CASRRVANEQFF
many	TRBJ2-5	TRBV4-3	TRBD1	TGCGCCAGCAGCCAAGACCCAGGGGGCGGGAAGACCCAGTACTTC	CASSQDPGGGKTQYF
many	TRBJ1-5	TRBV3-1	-	TGTGCCAGCAGCCTCGGTATTAGCAATCAGCCCCAGCATTTT	CASSLGISNQPQHF
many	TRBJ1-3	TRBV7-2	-	TGTGCCAGCAGCTTAGGTCCCAATCAAAGGGGAAACACCATATATTTT	CASSLGPNQRGNTIYF
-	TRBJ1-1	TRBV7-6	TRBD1	TGTGCCAGCAGCTTAGCGGTCGTGGGGACAGGGCGTTACACTGAAGCTTTCTTT	CASSLAVVGTGRYTEAFF
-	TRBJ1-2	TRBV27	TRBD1	TGTGCCAGCAGTTTAGTAGGGGGCTTGGGTGGCTACACCTTC	CASSLVGGLGGYTF
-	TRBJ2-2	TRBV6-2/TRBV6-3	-	TGTGCCAGCAGTTGGGTCAGGTCCGGGGAGCCGTTTTTT	CASSWVRSGEPFF
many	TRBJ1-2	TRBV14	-	TGTGCCAGCAGCCAAGAATTTGCAGGGGTATATGGCTACACCTTC	CASSQEFAGVYGYTF
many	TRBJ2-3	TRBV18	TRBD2	TGTGCCAGCTCCCGCGAGCGGGGATTTGATACGCAGTATTTT	CASSRERGFDTQYF
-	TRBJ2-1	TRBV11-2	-	TGTGCCAGCAGCTTAGGGGGCAGAACGGTGCAGTTCTTC	CASSLGGRTVQFF
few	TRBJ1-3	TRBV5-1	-	TGCGCCAGCAGCGAACCCTCTGGAAACACCATATATTTT	CASSEPSGNTIYF
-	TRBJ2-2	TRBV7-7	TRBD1	TGTGCCAGCAGCTCAACAGGGGGCCGGGGCACCGGGGAGCTGTTTTTT	CASSSTGGRGTGELFF
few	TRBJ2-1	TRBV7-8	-	TGTGCCAGCTTTAGGGGGCGGGACACCATTGACAATGAGCAGTTCTTC	CASFRGRDTIDNEQFF
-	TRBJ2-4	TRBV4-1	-	TGCGCCAGCAGCCCACAGGGAAGAAAGAACATTCAGTACTTC	CASSPQGRKNIQYF
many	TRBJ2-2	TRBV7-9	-	TGTGCCAGCACCCGATCGGGAGCCGGGGAGCTGTTTTTT	CASTRSGAGELFF
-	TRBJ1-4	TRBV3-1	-	TGTGCCAGCAGCCAAGATCTTGGGGCCGGTGAAAAACTGTTTTTT	CASSQDLGAGEKLFF